This TCR beta chain was documented in a study of blood T cell repertoires in COVID-19. Study-level information: Some COVID-19 samples were acute and others convalescent; all came from the United States, Italy and Spain.

Authors' methods: For nucleated cells, counts were estimated from reference gene primer amplification. The protocol was immunoSEQ multiplex PCR, while the TCRdb copy is restricted to in-frame clones and leaves out a portion. The V and J calls and clone size are taken from that table; D and trimming were inferred from the DNA. The sample consists of 120,000 or so clones, under 90% of them appearing once. Germline-derived CDR1 and CDR2 are KGHDR and SFDVKD. CDR3 size: 14 residues. Unmatched junction bases numbered 5, after V lost 10 bases and J lost 2 bases. The source is a man aged 55 to 70 with acute or convalescent COVID-19. The sequenced material came from peripheral blood. The J gene is TRBJ2-3, the V gene TRBV24-1; 10 bases agree with TRBD2. CDR3 protein: CATRTSGYTDTQYF. The CDR3 nucleotides are TGTGCCACTAGGACTAGCGGATACACAGATACGCAGTATTTT.